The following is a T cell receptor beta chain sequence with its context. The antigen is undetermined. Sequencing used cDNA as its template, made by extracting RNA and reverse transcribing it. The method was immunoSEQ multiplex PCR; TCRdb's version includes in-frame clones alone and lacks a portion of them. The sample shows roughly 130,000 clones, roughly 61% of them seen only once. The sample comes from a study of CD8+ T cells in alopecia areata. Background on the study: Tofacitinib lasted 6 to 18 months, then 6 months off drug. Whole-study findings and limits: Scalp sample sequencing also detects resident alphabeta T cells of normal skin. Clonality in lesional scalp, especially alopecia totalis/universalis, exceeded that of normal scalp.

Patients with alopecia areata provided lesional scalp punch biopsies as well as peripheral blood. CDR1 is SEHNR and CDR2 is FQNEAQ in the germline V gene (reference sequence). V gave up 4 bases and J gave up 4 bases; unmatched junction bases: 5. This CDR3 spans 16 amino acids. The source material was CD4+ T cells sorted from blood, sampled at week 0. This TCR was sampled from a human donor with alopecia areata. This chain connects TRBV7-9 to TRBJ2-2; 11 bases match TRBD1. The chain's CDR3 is CASSYPGTGGTGELFF. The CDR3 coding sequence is TGTGCCAGCAGCTACCCCGGGACAGGGGGCACCGGGGAGCTGTTTTTT.